The entry below gives a single TCR beta chain sequence along with its context. Its antigen is not identified. The junction departs from germline at one end; a sequencing error may be responsible. The data derive from a study of T cells in Graves' hyperthyroidism and ophthalmopathy. Overall study results and limits: Blood also held most thyroid clonotypes expanded beyond 0.001.

The investigators amplified TCR beta CDR3 regions from RNA transcripts. Researchers ran a first-round RT-PCR on the TCR CDR3 using the HTBI primer set. MiXCR was run by TCRdb on the multiplex PCR reads, yielding one entry per CDR3 protein. The data contain roughly 500,000 distinct CDR3 sequences, 46% of them seen just once; the ten biggest clones take up around 44%. Germline lookup yields CDR1 MDHEN and CDR2 SYDVKM. This CDR3 spans 14 amino acids. Lactation, pregnancy, other autoimmune disease or uncontrolled infection led to exclusion of patients. On the basis of clinical symptoms, serum thyroxine and TRAb, thyroid ultrasound and orbital computed tomography, diagnoses were made.

Sample: peripheral blood or thyroid tissue (not recorded which). This rearrangement joins TRBV28 to TRBJ1-2; D is ambiguous. The clonotype originates from an adult woman with Graves' disease, either hyperthyroidism or ophthalmopathy (not recorded which). As DNA, the CDR3 is TGTGCCAGCACCCCTCACCCCAACTTCTATGGCTGCACCTTC. It specifies CASTPHPNFYGCTF.